The 27 T cell receptor beta chains below come from one sample, sequenced in a study of blood T cell repertoires in COVID-19. Data came from immunoSEQ multiplex PCR; TCRdb stores just in-frame clones and leaves some out. The data hold over 50,000 clones, with approximately 81% observed a single time. Input material: PBMCs or T cells enriched from blood (not recorded which). These receptors came from a woman in her 40s with acute COVID-19.

V and J are TRBV14 and TRBJ2-1; TRBD2 agrees at 12 bases. The germline gives CDR1 SGHDN, CDR2 FVKESK. The CDR3 extends over 17 amino acids. With V trimmed by 4 bases and J by 4 bases, 8 bases remained unmatched. The CDR3 reads CASSLRRTSGMYNEQFF. CDR3 nucleotides: TGTGCCAGCAGCCTACGACGGACTAGCGGGATGTACAATGAGCAGTTCTTC.

The V gene is TRBV9, the J gene TRBJ2-1; D may be TRBD2 (6 bases). The CDR3 sequence is 13 residues long. Germline V lookup: CDR1 SGDLS, CDR2 YYNGEE. Trimming took 0 bases from V and 7 from J, leaving 8 bases between them. The CDR3 reads CASSVAGRNEQFF. The CDR3 DNA follows: TGTGCCAGCAGCGTAGCTGGGAGGAATGAGCAGTTCTTC.

The chain employs TRBV3-1 (or the pseudogene TRBV3-2) and TRBJ2-3; 10 bases agree with TRBD2. The CDR3 runs to 15 residues. Trimming took 3 bases from V and 4 from J; bases not matched to a gene: 4. CDR1 and CDR2 (germline): LGHDT, YNNKEL (reference sequence). The CDR3 nucleotides are TGTGCCAGCAGCCAGAGCGGGAGGGCGGCAGATACGCAGTATTTT. It specifies CASSQSGRAADTQYF.

In this sample, this clone turned up once. The chain recombines TRBV6-5 with TRBJ1-5; 7 bases align to TRBD1. The junction had 7 bases not matched to a gene; V was cut back by 6 bases and J by 2 bases. The germline CDR1 and CDR2 sequences are MNHEY and SVGAGI. CDR3 length: 15 amino acids. CDR3 coding DNA: TGTGCCAGCAGCCGAGACAGGGTGGGCAATCAGCCCCAGCATTTT. The encoded protein is CASSRDRVGNQPQHF.

The rearrangement joins TRBV10-2 to TRBJ2-1, with a tentative D call TRBD1 (6 bases). The CDR3 sequence is 17 residues long. V was trimmed by 2 bases and J by 0 bases, leaving 14 bases between them. Germline V gives CDR1 WSHSY, CDR2 SAAADI. CDR3 sequence: CASSELIGQSSYNEQFF. The CDR3 DNA reads as TGCGCCAGCAGTGAGCTAATAGGACAGAGCTCCTACAATGAGCAGTTCTTC.

The table lists this clone with a count of one. This chain links TRBV25-1 with TRBJ1-2; no definite D call. This CDR3 region has 12 residues. Trimming left V 4 bases short and J 5 bases short, with 8 bases between. Germline-derived CDR1 and CDR2 are MGHDK and SYGVNS. CDR3 residues: CASSGRQYGYTF. The CDR3 DNA reads TGTGCCAGCAGTGGACGACAATATGGCTACACCTTC.

The CDR3 coding sequence is TGCGCCAGCAGCTTGGGGGGACAGGGGGCGCGGTCCCCTGAAGCTTTCTTT. Protein: CASSLGGQGARSPEAFF. The J gene is TRBJ1-1, the V gene TRBV5-1, with 12 bases that match TRBD1. Germline-derived CDR1 and CDR2 are SGHRS and YFSETQ. V trimming: 0 bases; J trimming: 6 bases; junction bases outside the gene matches: 9. CDR3 size: 17 residues.

The gene calls are TRBV13 and TRBJ1-1, with 9 nucleotides matching TRBD1. Germline V gives CDR1 PRHDT, CDR2 FYEKMQ (reference sequence). With 5 bases clipped from V and 3 bases from J, the junction kept 7 bases outside the gene matches. The CDR3 is 15 residues long. CDR3 coding DNA: TGTGCCAGCAGCGCCCGGGACAGGGATTACACTGAAGCTTTCTTT. Translated, it gives CASSARDRDYTEAFF.

This clone was observed a handful of times. The gene calls are TRBV2 and TRBJ1-4; a possible D gene is TRBD1 (5 bases). The CDR3 runs to 15 residues. Trimming cost V 8 bases and J 8 bases, with 21 bases left between them. Germline V gives CDR1 SNHLY, CDR2 FYNNEI. CDR3: CASAYTGVVREKLFF. CDR3 sequence (DNA): TGTGCCAGCGCCTACACGGGGGTAGTACGGGAAAAACTGTTTTTT. The full variable domain, completed using reference TRBV2 and TRBJ1-4, is EPEVTQTPSHQVTQMGQEVILRCVPISNHLYFYWYRQILGQKVEFLVSFYNNEISEKSEIFDDQFSVERPDGSNFTLKIRSTKLEDSAMYFCASAYTGVVREKLFFGSGTQLSVL.

The chain's CDR3 is CASRPGGNTEAFF. The CDR3 nucleotides are TGTGCCAGCAGACCGGGGGGGAACACTGAAGCTTTCTTT. The chain has TRBV6-5 and TRBJ1-1, with TRBD1 as a possible D gene (5 bases). The ends were cut back, 6 bases at V and 1 base at J, with 9 bases in the middle. The CDR3 length is 13 residues. Germline V gene data show CDR1 as MNHEY and CDR2 as SVGAGI.

The chain employs TRBV6-5 and TRBJ1-1; maybe TRBD1 (5 bases). The CDR3 contains 13 residues. Looked up from germline, CDR1 is MNHEY and CDR2 is SVGAGI. Trimming removed 10 bases at V and 3 bases at J, with 15 bases between. In DNA, the CDR3 is TGTGCCACTCTTGCCAGGGTTGACACTGAAGCTTTCTTT. It specifies CATLARVDTEAFF.

V is TRBV15 and J is TRBJ2-5; D is perhaps TRBD2 (5 bases). The CDR3 runs to 13 residues. V was shortened by 5 bases and J by 7 bases, with 14 bases between the two germline ends. Germline CDR1 is LNHNV and CDR2 is YYDKDF (reference sequence). CDR3 sequence: CATSELARGTQYF. DNA for the CDR3: TGTGCCACCAGCGAATTAGCGCGCGGGACCCAGTACTTC.

Concerning this clone: Different DNA sequences within this sample yield the same CDR3. This sequence joins TRBV19 and TRBJ2-1, with a possible D match to TRBD1 (6 bases). Germline V gene data show CDR1 as LNHDA and CDR2 as SQIVND (reference sequence). Deletions cut 6 bases from V and 0 bases from J, with 12 bases between. This CDR3 is 15 amino acids long. The CDR3, as DNA: TGTGCCAGTAGGTTGGACAGAAGCTCCTACAATGAGCAGTTCTTC. This codes for CASRLDRSSYNEQFF.

The chain joins TRBV28 to TRBJ1-5; tentatively, D is TRBD1 (5 bases). The germline gives CDR1 MDHEN, CDR2 SYDVKM. The CDR3 has 14 amino acids. Trimming stripped 5 bases from V and 4 bases from J, with 12 bases between. The CDR3 loop reads CASSTVQANQPQHF. The CDR3 region has the DNA TGTGCCAGCAGTACCGTACAGGCAAATCAGCCCCAGCATTTT.

This clone occurred once. The J gene is TRBJ1-2, the V gene TRBV6-5, with unresolved D. The CDR3 sequence is 12 residues long. V lost 10 bases and J 2 bases, leaving 11 bases between the germline ends. CDR1 MNHEY and CDR2 SVGAGI come from the germline V gene. DNA of the CDR3: TGTGCCACCCGTCTGTCCAACTATGGCTACACCTTC. Amino acids: CATRLSNYGYTF.

The J gene is TRBJ1-1, the V gene TRBV10-3, with 11 bases that match TRBD1. The germline V gene encodes CDR1 ENHRY and CDR2 SYGVKD. After removal of 7 bases from V and 0 bases from J, the junction contained 7 bases not matched to a gene. The CDR3 contains 16 residues. The CDR3 loop reads CAITNRDRGMNTEAFF. In DNA, the CDR3 is TGTGCCATCACTAACCGGGACAGGGGGATGAACACTGAAGCTTTCTTT.

The J gene is TRBJ2-1, the V gene TRBV15, with 7 bases fitting TRBD2. The V gene end was trimmed by 0 bases and the J gene end by 2 bases; junction bases not matched to a gene: 7. This CDR3 has 17 amino acids. Germline V gene sequence: CDR1 LNHNV, CDR2 YYDKDF (reference sequence). CDR3 amino acids: CATSRDSRLAPYNEQFF. The CDR3 DNA follows: TGTGCCACCAGCAGAGATAGCCGACTAGCCCCCTACAATGAGCAGTTCTTC.

J is TRBJ2-5 and V is TRBV13; 8 nucleotides align to TRBD1. In germline, CDR1 is PRHDT, CDR2 FYEKMQ (reference sequence). CDR3 length equals 14 residues. V was clipped by 4 bases and J by 4 bases; unmatched bases: 5. The CDR3 region is CASSYQGAGETQYF. CDR3 DNA: TGTGCCAGCAGCTATCAGGGGGCGGGAGAGACCCAGTACTTC.

The V gene is TRBV4-1, the J gene TRBJ1-6; TRBD1 agrees at 7 bases. The CDR3 is made up of 19 amino acids. The junction had 18 bases not matched to a gene; V was cut back by 0 bases and J by 10 bases. CDR1 MGHRA and CDR2 YSYEKL come from the germline V gene. CDR3 bases: TGCGCCAGCAGCCAAGATCGGCACGGCGGACAGGCGAATGGGTCACCCCTCCACTTT. Translation: CASSQDRHGGQANGSPLHF.

V is TRBV4-1 and J is TRBJ2-5; 7 bases match TRBD1. This CDR3 is built from 16 residues. CDR1 is MGHRA and CDR2 is YSYEKL in the germline V gene. V shed 3 bases, J shed 4 bases, and the junction held 11 bases outside the gene matches. The CDR3 here is CASSHAPGTVRETQYF. The DNA of the CDR3 is TGCGCCAGCAGCCATGCCCCCGGGACAGTCCGAGAGACCCAGTACTTC.

This chain links TRBV19 with TRBJ2-3; 8 bases agree with TRBD2. There are 19 residues in the CDR3. Germline V gene sequence: CDR1 LNHDA, CDR2 SQIVND (reference sequence). Trimming took 3 bases from V and 5 from J; bases not matched to a gene: 19. Here the CDR3 reads CASSIRGVWAGGERDTQYF. In nucleotides, the CDR3 is TGTGCCAGTAGTATTCGAGGAGTTTGGGCCGGGGGGGAAAGAGATACGCAGTATTTT.

The genes are TRBV5-4 and TRBJ2-3; the match to TRBD1 covers 7 bases. The CDR3 contains 15 residues. Germline CDR1 SGHNT, CDR2 YYREEE (reference sequence). V was pared by 7 bases and J by 5 bases, with 13 bases of the junction left unmatched. The CDR3 region is CASSRTGGDLDTQYF. The CDR3 DNA reads as TGTGCCAGCTCCAGGACAGGCGGCGATTTAGATACGCAGTATTTT.

This sequence joins TRBV6-5 and TRBJ1-4, with 8 positions matching TRBD1. The ends lost 6 bases at V and 5 bases at J; junction bases unmatched: 2. Germline V gives CDR1 MNHEY, CDR2 SVGAGI. The CDR3 totals 13 residues. The CDR3 reads CASSRTGNEKLFF. CDR3 bases: TGTGCCAGCAGCAGGACAGGGAATGAAAAACTGTTTTTT.

J is TRBJ2-2 and V is TRBV7-9; D may be TRBD1 (6 bases). This CDR3 contains 14 residues. The V and J ends lost 10 bases and 0 bases respectively, with 12 bases between them. Germline values: CDR1 SEHNR, CDR2 FQNEAQ (reference sequence). CDR3 DNA: TGTGCCACCTGGGACAAACCGAACACCGGGGAGCTGTTTTTT. Protein product: CATWDKPNTGELFF.

CDR3: CASSLGGDYEQYF. The CDR3 region has the DNA TGTGCCAGCTCCCTCGGAGGGGACTACGAGCAGTACTTC. This chain links TRBV12-3 or TRBV12-4 with TRBJ2-7; weak D call: TRBD2 (6 bases). Trimming removed 8 bases from V and 3 bases from J, with 14 bases in between. The CDR3 consists of 13 residues.

This sequence joins TRBV19 and TRBJ1-1; D gene ambiguous. V lost 2 bases and J lost 6, with 4 bases in between. This CDR3 has 11 residues. Germline CDR1 LNHDA, CDR2 SQIVND (reference sequence). In DNA form, the CDR3 reads TGTGCCAGTAGTATACTCGCTGAAGCTTTCTTT. Its protein is CASSILAEAFF.

The chain combines TRBV3-1 (or the pseudogene TRBV3-2) with TRBJ1-3; unclear D gene. V lost 1 base and J 0 bases, leaving 25 bases between the germline ends. Germline assignment: CDR1 LGHDT and CDR2 YNNKEL (reference sequence). The CDR3 is 21 residues long. This chain's CDR3 is CASSQGVVWQRQSSSGNTIYF. The DNA for the CDR3 is TGTGCCAGCAGCCAAGGCGTAGTATGGCAGCGCCAGAGCTCCTCTGGAAACACCATATATTTT.